This TCR beta chain was recovered during a study of monozygotic twins with inflammatory bowel disease. This CDR3 contains 14 residues. Template switching appended UMIs that held a 6-nucleotide sample barcode. TCRdb reprocessed the 5' RACE reads and stores each CDR3 protein as one record, lacking DNA. This sample's table has some 150,000 distinct CDR3 sequences. V gene TRBV12-3 or TRBV12-4 combines with J gene TRBJ2-3; TCRdb reports TRBD1, a call that lacks DNA to check it against. Sequencing was performed on blood. This TCR came from a human donor with ulcerative colitis or Crohn's disease, or a healthy co-twin of an affected twin (not recorded which). CDR3 protein: CASSLHMGADTQYF.